This TCR beta chain was captured in a study of long-term antiretroviral therapy in people with HIV. Study-wide results and caveats: Information on adherence to ART, viral resistance or therapy changes was unavailable. Clones expanded before ART dominated the repertoire at all time points. Upon ART, diversity increased but remained lower than transplant donor controls.

V was shortened by 0 bases and J by 7 bases, with 18 bases between the two germline ends. The CDR3 has 16 residues. Germline CDR1 reads LNHNV; CDR2 reads YYDKDF (reference sequence). Assay version v3.0 of immunoSEQ was used, and it was run at survey level. Sequencing targeted 40,000-50,000 T-cell genomes per sample. The table came from immunoSEQ multiplex PCR; TCRdb's copy has only in-frame clones and leaves some out. Among about 10,000 clones, 75% to 85% were seen once, and the ten largest hold roughly a sixth. Details on this clone: Its antigen is not known.

The source is a middle-aged man with HIV. The sample was unsorted PBMCs, taken 0.7 years after starting antiretroviral therapy. V and J are TRBV15 and TRBJ1-2; no clear D. This chain's CDR3 is CATSRDQGLSHPGYTF. The CDR3 region has the DNA TGTGCCACCAGCAGAGATCAAGGCCTCTCCCACCCTGGCTACACCTTC. Variable domain in full (rest from reference TRBV15 and TRBJ1-2): DAMVIQNPRYQVTQFGKPVTLSCSQTLNHNVMYWYQQKSSQAPKLLFHYYDKDFNNEADTPDNFQSRRPNTSFCFLDIRSPGLGDTAMYLCATSRDQGLSHPGYTFGSGTRLTVV.